These 3 T cell receptor delta chains share one sample of origin, sequenced in a study of Vδ1+ human thymocytes. Study results and limitations: Thymic TRG and TRD repertoires appeared highly polyclonal, with Gaussian CDR3 length distributions.

No antigen has been assigned to these receptors. The template was reverse-transcribed extracted RNA. Multiplex PCR used pooled V-gene forward primers and a constant-region reverse primer to amplify CDR3s. TCRdb re-called the multiplex PCR reads using CATT. Counted here are about 75,000 delta-chain clones, more than 30% occurring once; the ten biggest clones make up over 0.2%. The sample consisted of Vdelta1+ gamma-delta thymocytes from the thymus. Subset: FACS-sorted CD3+ TCRalphabeta- TCRVdelta1+ TCRVdelta2- thymocytes. These TCRs come from a boy younger than two who had congenital heart surgery.

V and J are TRDV1 and TRDJ1; D perhaps matches TRDD3 (5 bases). Germline V CDR1 and CDR2: TSWWSYY, QGS. The CDR3 runs 17 residues. Trimming stripped 2 bases from V and 7 bases from J, with 23 bases between. CDR3 DNA sequence: TGTGCTCTTGGGGAAAGGCGGCGTACGGGGGCCCGACTTAAACTCATCTTT. It is translated as CALGERRRTGARLKLIF.

The gene calls are TRDV1 and TRDJ1; 7 bases are a match to TRDD3. V shed 3 bases and J 1 base; nucleotides not matched to a gene: 23. This CDR3 comprises 21 residues. Germline V gene data show CDR1 as TSWWSYY and CDR2 as QGS. This CDR3 is CALGDPARLSPRGIPTDKLIF. CDR3 bases: TGTGCTCTTGGGGACCCTGCCCGACTCTCTCCCCGGGGGATCCCCACCGATAAACTCATCTTT.

This clone was counted a few times. This chain connects TRDV1 to TRDJ1; tentatively, D is TRDD2 (7 bases). CDR1 is TSWWSYY and CDR2 is QGS in the germline V gene. Trimming stripped 1 base from V and 0 bases from J, with 24 bases between. CDR3 length equals 20 residues. The CDR3, as DNA: TGTGCTCTTGGGGAACCCTCATTCCTACACCTGGGGACAAACACCGATAAACTCATCTTT. It translates to CALGEPSFLHLGTNTDKLIF.